This T cell receptor beta chain was captured by sequencing in a study of T cell responses to AZD1222 COVID-19 vaccine. Study outcomes and limitations: Sampling captured repertoires only after the peak T cell response.

Clones were read by immunoSEQ multiplex PCR, and TCRdb kept only the in-frame ones, dropping some. The sample lists about 70,000 clones, 88% seen once, with about 5% in the top ten. Points on this clone: Its antigen is as yet unknown.

V was pared by 1 base and J by 5 bases, with 14 bases between. Germline CDR1 and CDR2: SEHNR and FQNEAQ (reference sequence). CDR3 size: 15 residues. The V gene is TRBV7-9, the J gene TRBJ1-2; D not resolved. This TCR was sampled from an adult in good health. Sequences were derived from peripheral blood, sampled on day 0 of MenACWY control vaccination. In DNA, the CDR3 is TGTGCCAGCAGCTTAGTGGCCTTGCAGAGGTATGGCTACACCTTC. As protein: CASSLVALQRYGYTF.